The entry below describes one TCR beta chain. Germline V lookup: CDR1 SNHLY, CDR2 FYNNEI. The CDR3 totals 16 residues. J lost 3 bases, V lost 7 bases, and 11 bases had no gene match. This sample was included in a study of blood T cell repertoires in COVID-19. About the study: PBMCs, B-cell-depleted T cells, or T cells provided the cDNA or gDNA that made up the material.

TCRdb's copy holds only in-frame clones and misses some; the assay was immunoSEQ multiplex PCR. The sample records more than 150,000 clones, approximately 80% being singletons. The sequencing input was peripheral blood. The chain has TRBV2 and TRBJ2-2; 7 nucleotides align to TRBD1. This receptor was taken from an elderly woman with COVID-19, enrolled during active disease. Here the CDR3 DNA reads TGTGCCAGCACCAGGGGGTATGAGGGCGACACCGGGGAGCTGTTTTTT. It codes for CASTRGYEGDTGELFF.